This TCR beta chain came from a study of tumor-infiltrating lymphocytes in primary liver carcinoma. Study summary: Staging of the tumors gave T1-T3 N0M0, with widths of about 4.2 to 10 cm.

Production of TCR beta cDNA used 400 to 650 ng total RNA together with a constant-region primer. Slightly modified ARM-PCR served as the procedure for the TCR beta libraries. These libraries came from three rounds of nested multiplex PCR. A C-beta reverse primer and TRBV1-TRBV30 forward primers served in each of the first two PCR rounds, at 9 to 11 cycles apiece. TCRdb itself ran the multiplex PCR reads through MiXCR, one entry per CDR3 protein. This sample has roughly 91,000 distinct CDR3 sequences, with 69% found just once. The CDR3 contains 11 residues. Trimming left V 3 bases short and J 8 bases short, with 6 bases between. The germline CDR1 and CDR2 sequences are SGHRS and YFSETQ. Study-level points and caveats: It was in tumors, not blood, that the top-250-clone fraction was significantly higher (p = 0.039).

For this clonotype: Its antigen is undetermined. In this CDR3 the conserved last residue, phenylalanine or tryptophan, is missing, so a read error is likely.

Co-extracting RNA and DNA was done with about 20-33 mg of unsorted bulk tissue as input. There were only treatment-naive patients, all with chronic HBV infection. The TCR was taken from a woman aged 55-70 years with primary liver carcinoma and hepatitis B virus infection. The chain recombines TRBV5-1 with TRBJ2-1; no clear D gene. The specimen was liver tumor tissue from sampling region 5. Subset reported: tumor region T5, tumor centre. The CDR3 DNA is TGCGCCAGCAGCTACGAAGATGAGCAGTTCGTC. Its protein product is CASSYEDEQFV.